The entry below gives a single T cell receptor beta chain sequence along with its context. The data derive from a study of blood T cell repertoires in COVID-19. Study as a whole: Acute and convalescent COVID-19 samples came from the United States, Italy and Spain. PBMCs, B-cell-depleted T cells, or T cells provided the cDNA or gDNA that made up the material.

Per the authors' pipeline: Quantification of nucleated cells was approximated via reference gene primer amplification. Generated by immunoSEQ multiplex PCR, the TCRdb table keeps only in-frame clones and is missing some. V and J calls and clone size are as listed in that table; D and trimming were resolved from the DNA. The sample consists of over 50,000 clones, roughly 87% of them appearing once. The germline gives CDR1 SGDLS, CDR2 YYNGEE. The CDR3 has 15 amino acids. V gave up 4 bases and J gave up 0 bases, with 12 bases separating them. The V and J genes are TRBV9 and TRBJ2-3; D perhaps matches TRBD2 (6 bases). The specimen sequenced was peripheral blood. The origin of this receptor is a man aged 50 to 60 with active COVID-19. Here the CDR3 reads CASSPPSVSTDTQYF. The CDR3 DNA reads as TGTGCCAGCAGCCCTCCTAGCGTTAGCACAGATACGCAGTATTTT.